Listed here are 15 T cell receptor beta chains from one sample, sequenced in a study of CD39 and CD103 CD8 tumor-infiltrating T cells. Profiled with immunoSEQ multiplex PCR; TCRdb holds only in-frame clones, not every one. The table records 15,000 or so clones, 75% to 95% of them present only once. The material sequenced was CD8+ T cells sorted from blood. Subset given: total memory CD8 T cells (CD45RA-CCR7+/-) from blood or uninvolved lymph node. Every receptor here comes from a human donor with head and neck squamous cell carcinoma.

V gene TRBV4-1 combines with J gene TRBJ1-2, with TRBD1 as a possible D gene (6 bases). In germline, CDR1 is MGHRA, CDR2 YSYEKL. The germline V and J ends were trimmed by 3 bases and 1 base, with 18 bases remaining between them. The CDR3 is 17 amino acids. The CDR3 DNA follows: TGCGCCAGCAGCCACAGGGGCATCTCTTGGGATAACTATGGCTACACCTTC. It translates to CASSHRGISWDNYGYTF.

The chain links TRBV28 to TRBJ2-7, with D maybe TRBD1 (5 bases). Deletions cut 3 bases from V and 0 bases from J, with 12 bases between. The CDR3 runs to 15 residues. Germline-derived CDR1 and CDR2 are MDHEN and SYDVKM. Here the CDR3 reads CASSLGQGLSYEQYF. CDR3 nucleotide sequence: TGTGCCAGCAGTTTGGGCCAGGGCCTCTCCTACGAGCAGTACTTC.

The V gene is TRBV2, the J gene TRBJ2-7, with a tentative D call TRBD1 (6 bases). CDR1 is SNHLY and CDR2 is FYNNEI in the germline V gene. Between the trimmed V and J ends, which lost 7 bases and 3 bases, there was a span of 16 bases. This CDR3 is built from 14 residues. CDR3 sequence: CASTPPGQIYEQYF. The CDR3 DNA sequence: TGTGCCAGCACCCCCCCCGGACAGATCTACGAGCAGTACTTC.

This chain uses TRBV5-4 with TRBJ2-5; no clear D gene. Germline loops: CDR1 SGHNT, CDR2 YYREEE (reference sequence). The CDR3 has 14 amino acids. Trimming pared 0 bases from V and 1 base from J, leaving 7 bases between. The CDR3 bases are TGTGCCAGCAGCTTGGGGTCTTTCCAAGAGACCCAGTACTTC. This codes for CASSLGSFQETQYF.

This clone was detected only once. The chain recombines TRBV6-5 with TRBJ2-1; 7 bases are a match to TRBD2. J lost 4 bases, V lost 0 bases, and 3 bases had no gene match. Per the germline V gene, CDR1 is MNHEY and CDR2 is SVGAGI. The CDR3 is made up of 15 amino acids. The CDR3 region is CASSYSDGGYNEQFF. The CDR3 DNA is TGTGCCAGCAGTTACTCTGACGGGGGGTACAATGAGCAGTTCTTC.

The rearrangement links TRBV2 to TRBJ1-2; D gene uncertain. The CDR3 spans 14 residues. The V and J ends lost 2 bases and 1 base respectively, with 8 bases between them. Looked up from germline, CDR1 is SNHLY and CDR2 is FYNNEI. CDR3 in amino acids: CASSEYGSNYGYTF. CDR3 nucleotides: TGTGCCAGCAGTGAATATGGCAGTAACTATGGCTACACCTTC.

This sequence joins TRBV4-1 and TRBJ1-3; possible D gene TRBD1, 5 bases. The CDR3 consists of 16 residues. V was shortened by 3 bases and J by 2 bases, with 14 bases between the two germline ends. CDR1 is MGHRA and CDR2 is YSYEKL in the germline V gene. The chain's CDR3 is CASSQLLGEAGNTIYF. Written as DNA, the CDR3 is TGCGCCAGCAGCCAGTTGTTGGGGGAGGCTGGAAACACCATATATTTT.

This clone was detected once. The rearrangement links TRBV13 to TRBJ2-7; TRBD2 aligns across 12 bases. The CDR3 is made up of 16 amino acids. Germline CDR1 is PRHDT and CDR2 is FYEKMQ (reference sequence). Trimming cost V 8 bases and J 6 bases; bases outside gene matches: 14. This CDR3 is CASGVRLAGELSEQYF. CDR3 nucleotide sequence: TGTGCCAGCGGAGTAAGACTAGCGGGGGAGCTTTCCGAGCAGTACTTC.

The chain uses TRBV4-1 and TRBJ2-2; unclear D gene. With 0 bases removed from V and 5 bases from J, the gap between germline ends came to 7 bases. The CDR3 spans 14 residues. Germline-derived CDR1 and CDR2 are MGHRA and YSYEKL. The CDR3 DNA follows: TGCGCCAGCAGCCAAGATCAGTCTACCGGGGAGCTGTTTTTT. It yields the protein CASSQDQSTGELFF.

The chain recombines TRBV19 with TRBJ2-1, with 7 bases that match TRBD2. V was clipped by 0 bases and J by 5 bases; unmatched bases: 1. This CDR3 region has 14 residues. CDR1 and CDR2 from the germline V gene are LNHDA and SQIVND (reference sequence). The CDR3 coding sequence is TGTGCCAGTAGTATAGAGGCGGGGGACAATGAGCAGTTCTTC. Translation: CASSIEAGDNEQFF.

The chain couples TRBV19 to TRBJ2-7; 8 bases agree with TRBD1. V trimming: 3 bases; J trimming: 5 bases; junction bases outside the gene matches: 3. Germline CDR1 is LNHDA and CDR2 is SQIVND (reference sequence). This CDR3 has 13 residues. CDR3 DNA: TGTGCCAGTAGTATGGCCAGGGGGCACGAGCAGTACTTC. It encodes CASSMARGHEQYF. Full variable domain (remainder filled in from reference TRBV19 and TRBJ2-7): DGGITQSPKYLFRKEGQNVTLSCEQNLNHDAMYWYRQDPGQGLRLIYYSQIVNDFQKGDIAEGYSVSREKKESFPLTVTSAQKNPTAFYLCASSMARGHEQYFGPGTRLTVT.

V and J are TRBV4-1 and TRBJ2-5; D is possibly TRBD2 (5 bases). Per the germline V gene, CDR1 is MGHRA and CDR2 is YSYEKL. This CDR3 comprises 16 residues. The V end lost 4 bases, the J end lost 3 bases, and 18 bases lay between the germline ends. The chain's CDR3 is CASSRPDPGLEETQYF. CDR3 nucleotides: TGCGCCAGCAGCCGCCCCGATCCGGGGTTGGAAGAGACCCAGTACTTC.

V gene TRBV4-1 combines with J gene TRBJ1-2; possible D gene TRBD1, 5 bases. The CDR3 contains 15 residues. From germline, CDR1 is MGHRA and CDR2 YSYEKL. V lost 3 bases, J lost 8 bases, and 19 bases lay in between. The CDR3, as DNA: TGCGCCAGCAGCCATGGGGGGGAGGCTGGGGGAGGCTACACCTTC. Translating it yields CASSHGGEAGGGYTF.

This chain uses TRBV27 with TRBJ2-7; TRBD1 aligns across 12 bases. Germline loops: CDR1 MNHEY, CDR2 SMNVEV (reference sequence). There are 14 residues in the CDR3. V shed 6 bases and J 0 bases; nucleotides not matched to a gene: 0. CDR3 nucleotides: TGTGCCAGCAGGGGACAGGGGGCCTCCTACGAGCAGTACTTC. Protein product: CASRGQGASYEQYF.

The chain links TRBV25-1 to TRBJ1-2; TRBD1 is a possible D gene (5 bases). With 9 bases removed from V and 0 bases from J, the gap between germline ends came to 11 bases. CDR1 and CDR2 from the germline V gene are MGHDK and SYGVNS. This CDR3 has 13 amino acids. CDR3: CASTDNSNYGYTF. DNA of the CDR3: TGTGCCAGTACGGACAATTCTAACTATGGCTACACCTTC.